This TCR beta chain was profiled in a study of identical twins. TCRdb called the 5' RACE reads again in MiXCR, with one record for every CDR3 protein. The sample has about 490,000 distinct CDR3 sequences; about 15% are singletons. This clonotype has more than one count but fewer than ten. Its antigen is still unknown. The trim removed 5 bases at V and 6 bases at J, leaving 4 bases unmatched. The CDR3 runs 15 residues. Germline V gene lookup returns CDR1 MNHEY and CDR2 SMNVEV (reference sequence). The study's findings and limits: Models underestimated TCR alpha sharing (out-of-frame) in monozygotic twins. Within cord blood, abundant beta clonotypes carried fewer insertions, but memory repertoires showed no such trend. Partly confounded zero-insertion analyses could result from invariant MAIT and iNKT cells.

These data were also reused for a study on yellow fever vaccine responses in identical twins. That report notes: As reported, the vaccine T cell response of twins seemed partly convergent and partly personalized.

The chain links TRBV27 to TRBJ2-3; 14 bases are shared with TRBD2. The sequence came from a woman aged 18-35 years in good health. The sequenced sample consisted of CD4+ T cells sorted from blood. DNA of the CDR3: TGTGCCAGCAGTCCGAGGACTAGCGGGAGGGATACGCAGTATTTT. Amino acids: CASSPRTSGRDTQYF.